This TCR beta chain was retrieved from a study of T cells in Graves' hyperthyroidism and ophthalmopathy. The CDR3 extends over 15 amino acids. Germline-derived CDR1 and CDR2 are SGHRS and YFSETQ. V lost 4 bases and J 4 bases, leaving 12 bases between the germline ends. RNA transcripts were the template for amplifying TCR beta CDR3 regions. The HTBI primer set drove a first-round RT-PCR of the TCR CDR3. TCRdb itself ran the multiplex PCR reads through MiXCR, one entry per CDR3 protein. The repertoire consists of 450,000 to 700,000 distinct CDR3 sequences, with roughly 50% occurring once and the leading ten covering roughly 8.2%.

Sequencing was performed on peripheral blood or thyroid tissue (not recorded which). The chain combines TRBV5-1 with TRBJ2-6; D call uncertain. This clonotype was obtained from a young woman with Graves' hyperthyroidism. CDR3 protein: CASSQAGLGANVLTF. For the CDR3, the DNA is TGCGCCAGCAGCCAAGCCGGGCTCGGGGCCAACGTCCTGACTTTC. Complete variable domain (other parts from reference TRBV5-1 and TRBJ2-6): KAGVTQTPRYLIKTRGQQVTLSCSPISGHRSVSWYQQTPGQGLQFLFEYFSETQRNKGNFPGRFSGRQFSNSRSEMNVSTLELGDSALYLCASSQAGLGANVLTFGAGSRLTVL.